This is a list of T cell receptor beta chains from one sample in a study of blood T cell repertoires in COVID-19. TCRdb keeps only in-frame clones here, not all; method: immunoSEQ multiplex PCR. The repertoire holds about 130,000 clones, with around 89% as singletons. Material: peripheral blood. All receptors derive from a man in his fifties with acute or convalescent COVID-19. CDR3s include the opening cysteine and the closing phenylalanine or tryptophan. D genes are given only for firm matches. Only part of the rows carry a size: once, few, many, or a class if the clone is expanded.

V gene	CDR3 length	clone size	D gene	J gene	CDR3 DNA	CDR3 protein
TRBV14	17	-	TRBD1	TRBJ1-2	TGTGCCAGCAGCCATAGGCACCCCAGGGACAGCAACTATGGCTACACCTTC	CASSHRHPRDSNYGYTF
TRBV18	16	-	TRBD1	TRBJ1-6	TGTGCCAGCTCGCAAGGAATCAAAACAGGGGTCTCACCCCTCCACTTT	CASSQGIKTGVSPLHF
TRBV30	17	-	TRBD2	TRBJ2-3	TGTGCCTGGAGTGTATTGAGTTCGGGGGGTCCCACAGATACGCAGTATTTT	CAWSVLSSGGPTDTQYF
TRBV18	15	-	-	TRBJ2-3	TGTGCCAGCTCACCACAAGGCGGGGCGGGAGATACGCAGTATTTT	CASSPQGGAGDTQYF
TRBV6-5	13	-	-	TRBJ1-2	TGTGCCAGCAGTTACGCCAGGGCCTATGGCTACACCTTC	CASSYARAYGYTF
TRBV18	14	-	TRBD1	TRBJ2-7	TGTGCCAGCTCCACCGGGACAGTACACTACGAGCAGTACTTC	CASSTGTVHYEQYF
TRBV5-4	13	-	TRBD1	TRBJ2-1	TGTGCCAGCAGCTTTCCACAGGGGAATGAGCAGTTCTTC	CASSFPQGNEQFF
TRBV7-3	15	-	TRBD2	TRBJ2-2	TGTGCCAGCAGCTACAAGCGGGGTGAAACCGGGGAGCTGTTTTTT	CASSYKRGETGELFF
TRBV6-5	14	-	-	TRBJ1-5	TGTGCCAGCATGAAGCGGGGATTCAATCAGCCCCAGCATTTT	CASMKRGFNQPQHF
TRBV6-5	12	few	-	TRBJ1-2	TGTGCCAGCAGAACAGGGTCTGAAGGCTACACCTTC	CASRTGSEGYTF
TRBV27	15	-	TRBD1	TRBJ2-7	TGTGCCAGCAGTTGGTCGGGACAGACGATCTACGAGCAGTACTTC	CASSWSGQTIYEQYF
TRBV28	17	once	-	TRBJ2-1	TGTGCCAGCGGGACCCGGGACTCCAACCCAGGGGGCAATGAGCAGTTCTTC	CASGTRDSNPGGNEQFF
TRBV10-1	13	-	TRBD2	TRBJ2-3	TGCGCCAGCAGTGGTGCGGGAGGGGTCCCGCAGTATTTT	CASSGAGGVPQYF
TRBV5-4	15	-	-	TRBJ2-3	TGTGCCAGCAGCTTAGATTCAGGGCGCCCAGATACGCAGTATTTT	CASSLDSGRPDTQYF
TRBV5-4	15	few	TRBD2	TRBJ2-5	TGTGCCAGCAGCTCCCTAGCGGGATCAGTGCAGACCCAGTACTTC	CASSSLAGSVQTQYF
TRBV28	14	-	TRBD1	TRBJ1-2	TGTGCCAGCAGACCCGACAGGGTTAACTATGGCTACACCTTC	CASRPDRVNYGYTF
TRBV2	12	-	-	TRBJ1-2	TGTGCCAGCAAAGACGACGGAGGGAGCTACACCTTC	CASKDDGGSYTF
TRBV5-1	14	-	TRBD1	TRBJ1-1	TGCGCCAGCAGCCCGCAGGGGGCGGACACTGAAGCTTTCTTT	CASSPQGADTEAFF
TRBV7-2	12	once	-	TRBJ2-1	TGTGCCAGCAGCTACAGTAGGTATGAGCAGTTCTTC	CASSYSRYEQFF
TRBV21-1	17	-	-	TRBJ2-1	TGTGCCAGCAGCAACCACTCCCCCAAGGACATCACGAATGAGCAGTTCTTC	CASSNHSPKDITNEQFF
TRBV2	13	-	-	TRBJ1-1	TGTGCCAGCAGTACCAGGGGAAACACTGAAGCTTTCTTT	CASSTRGNTEAFF
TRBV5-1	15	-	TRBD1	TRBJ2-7	TGCGCCAGCAGCGTATACCGGGGACAGGAAAACGAGCAGTACTTC	CASSVYRGQENEQYF
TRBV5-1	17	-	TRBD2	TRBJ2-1	TGCGCCAGCAGCTTGGGCGGTGGCGGGGGGGCCTACAATGAGCAGTTCTTC	CASSLGGGGGAYNEQFF
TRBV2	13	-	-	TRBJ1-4	TGTGCCAGCAGTGGCGCAACTAATGAAAAACTGTTTTTT	CASSGATNEKLFF
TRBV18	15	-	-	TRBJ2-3	TGTGCCAGCTCACCTCCAGGTAGCGCCACAGATACGCAGTATTTT	CASSPPGSATDTQYF
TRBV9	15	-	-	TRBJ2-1	TGTGCCAGCAGCGCTTTACCGGGGGTTAGCGATGAGCAGTTCTTC	CASSALPGVSDEQFF
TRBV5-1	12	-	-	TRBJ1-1	TGCGCCAGCAGCTTTTCCGGGACTGAAGCTTTCTTT	CASSFSGTEAFF
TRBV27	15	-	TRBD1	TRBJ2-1	TGTGCCAGCAGTCCATTGGACTTCCGACAGGGGGCTTTATTCTTC	CASSPLDFRQGALFF
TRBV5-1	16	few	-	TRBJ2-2	TGCGCCAGCCGTCTAAGGGGAAATCCGAACACCGGGGAGCTGTTTTTT	CASRLRGNPNTGELFF
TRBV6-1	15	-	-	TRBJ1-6	TGTGCCAGCAGTGAATATGTACAGGGTAGGTCACCCCTCCACTTT	CASSEYVQGRSPLHF
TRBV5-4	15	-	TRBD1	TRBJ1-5	TGTGCCAGCAGCTTGGAGGTCAGGGGGGATCAGCCCCAGCATTTT	CASSLEVRGDQPQHF
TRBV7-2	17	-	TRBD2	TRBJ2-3	TGTGCCAGCAGCTTAGGGGGACTAGCGGGAGGGCCAGATACGCAGTATTTT	CASSLGGLAGGPDTQYF
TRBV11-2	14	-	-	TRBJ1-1	TGTGCCAGCATCCCTGCCGGGGGACGAGCTGAAGCTTTCTTT	CASIPAGGRAEAFF
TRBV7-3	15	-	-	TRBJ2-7	TGTGCCAGCAGCTTACAAGCCGGGGTCGGACACGAGCAGTACTTC	CASSLQAGVGHEQYF
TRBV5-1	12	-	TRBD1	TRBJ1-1	TGCGCCAGCAGGGGACAGGGAGATGAAGCTTTCTTT	CASRGQGDEAFF
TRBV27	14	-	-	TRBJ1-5	TGTGCCAGCGATAAGGAGTATAGCAATCAGCCCCAGCATTTT	CASDKEYSNQPQHF
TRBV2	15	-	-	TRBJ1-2	TGTGCCAGCAGTCCGGGGGGGGTAGCTAACTATGGCTACACCTTC	CASSPGGVANYGYTF
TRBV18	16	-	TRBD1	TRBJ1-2	TGTGCCAGCTCACCACCTGGGACAGGTGCTAACTATGGCTACACCTTC	CASSPPGTGANYGYTF
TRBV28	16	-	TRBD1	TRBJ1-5	TGTGCCAGCTATGCAGGGGGCCTCTATAGCAATCAGCCCCAGCATTTT	CASYAGGLYSNQPQHF
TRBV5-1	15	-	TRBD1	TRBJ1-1	TGCGCCAGCAGCTTGGAGCCTCAGGGGGGCACTGAAGCTTTCTTT	CASSLEPQGGTEAFF
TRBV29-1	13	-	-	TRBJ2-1	TGCAGCGTTGCCTATAGCTCCTACAATGAGCAGTTCTTC	CSVAYSSYNEQFF
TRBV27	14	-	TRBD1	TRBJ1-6	TGTGCCAGCAGTTCCGACAGGGGAGTTGGACCCCTCCACTTT	CASSSDRGVGPLHF
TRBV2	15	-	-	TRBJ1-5	TGTGCCAGCAGTGAAGGTTACCTCATGGGCCAGCCCCAGCATTTT	CASSEGYLMGQPQHF
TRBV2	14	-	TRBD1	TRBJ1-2	TGTGCCAGCATTGGGGACAGGGGGCTTTTCGGCTACACCTTC	CASIGDRGLFGYTF
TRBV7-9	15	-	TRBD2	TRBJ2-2	TGTGCCAGCAGCCCTTTTAGCGGGAGCACCGGGGAGCTGTTTTTT	CASSPFSGSTGELFF
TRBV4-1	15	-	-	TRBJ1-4	TGCGCCAGCAGCCCCGAATGGACAGCCGCCCGAAAACTGTTTTTT	CASSPEWTAARKLFF
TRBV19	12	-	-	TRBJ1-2	TGTGCCAGTAGTTACCGGAACTATGGCTACACCTTC	CASSYRNYGYTF
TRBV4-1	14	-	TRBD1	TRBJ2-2	TGCGCCAGCAGACAGGGACAGGGCCCCGGGGAGCTGTTTTTT	CASRQGQGPGELFF
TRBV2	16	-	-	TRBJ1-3	TGTGCCAGCTCACGGCGACAAGCTTACTCTGGAAACACCATATATTTT	CASSRRQAYSGNTIYF